The T cell receptor beta chain under discussion was sequenced for a study of T-cell memory formation after mild COVID-19. This CDR3 spans 15 amino acids. The germline V gene encodes CDR1 SGHRS and CDR2 YFSETQ. Trimming stripped 0 bases from V and 3 bases from J, with 13 bases between. In TCRdb, the 5' RACE reads were re-called with MiXCR into one record per CDR3 protein. The table has a few hundred thousand distinct CDR3 sequences, nearly 25% seen once; the top ten hold 9.5% to 15%. The chain recombines TRBV5-1 with TRBJ2-7, with D possibly being TRBD1 (5 bases). This sequence originates from an adult woman who had mild COVID-19 (a few samples of this study predate the infection). Cell type and time point are not known. Material: PBMCs or a T cell subset sorted from them (not recorded which). DNA of the CDR3: TGCGCCAGCAGCTTGGGACAACAGGTAATCTACGAGCAGTACTTC. As protein: CASSLGQQVIYEQYF.